The clone carrying this T cell receptor beta chain was detected only a few times. Its antigen is undetermined. The data stem from a study of cytomegalovirus exposure and HLA in healthy donors. Whole-study findings and limits: Some highly shared sequence variants likely arose as a pipeline artifact.

Germline V gives CDR1 SGHKS, CDR2 YYEKEE (reference sequence). This CDR3 comprises 13 residues. V dropped 4 bases and J dropped 1 base, with 8 bases sitting between them. The PCR contained 60 Vbeta and 13 Jbeta primers. TCRdb keeps only in-frame clones here, not all; method: immunoSEQ multiplex PCR. The sample has 150,000 to 170,000 clones, approximately 74% seen once; the top ten hold roughly 2%. The sample taken for sequencing was PBMCs. The sequence was obtained from a man aged 25-40 years in good health and CMV-seronegative. The chain links TRBV5-5 to TRBJ1-1, with no clear D. DNA for the CDR3: TGTGCCAGCAGCGCTAATACGAACACTGAAGCTTTCTTT. This sequence encodes CASSANTNTEAFF. The entire variable domain, with the rest obtained from reference TRBV5-5 and TRBJ1-1, is as follows: DAGVTQSPTHLIKTRGQQVTLRCSPISGHKSVSWYQQVLGQGPQFIFQYYEKEERGRGNFPDRFSARQFPNYSSELNVNALLLGDSALYLCASSANTNTEAFFGQGTRLTVV.